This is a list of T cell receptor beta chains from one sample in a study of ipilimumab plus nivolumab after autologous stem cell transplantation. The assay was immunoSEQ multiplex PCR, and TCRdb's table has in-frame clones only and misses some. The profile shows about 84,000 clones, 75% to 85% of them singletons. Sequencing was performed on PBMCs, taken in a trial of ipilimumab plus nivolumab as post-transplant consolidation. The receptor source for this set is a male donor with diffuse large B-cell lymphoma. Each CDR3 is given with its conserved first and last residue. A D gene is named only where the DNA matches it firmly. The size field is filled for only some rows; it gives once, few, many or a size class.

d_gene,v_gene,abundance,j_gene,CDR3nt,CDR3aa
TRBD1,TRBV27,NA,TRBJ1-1,TGTGCCAGCAGTTTATCTCCGACAGGGCTAACTGAAGCTTTCTTT,CASSLSPTGLTEAFF
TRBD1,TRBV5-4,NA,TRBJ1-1,TGTGCCAGCAGCAGGGACAGGAACACTGAAGCTTTCTTT,CASSRDRNTEAFF
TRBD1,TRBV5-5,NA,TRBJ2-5,TGTGCCAGCAGCCGTAAACAGGGGGCGCAAGAGACCCAGTACTTC,CASSRKQGAQETQYF
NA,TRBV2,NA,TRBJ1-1,TGTGCCAGCAGTCGCCTTTGGTCCGGAAACACTGAAGCTTTCTTT,CASSRLWSGNTEAFF
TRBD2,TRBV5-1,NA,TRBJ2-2,TGCGCCAGCAGCCCGGGACTAGCGGGGGGTCTCACCGGGGAGCTGTTTTTT,CASSPGLAGGLTGELFF
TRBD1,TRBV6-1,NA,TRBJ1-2,TGTGCCAGCAGGGAGGGACAGGGGTATGATGGCTACACCTTC,CASREGQGYDGYTF
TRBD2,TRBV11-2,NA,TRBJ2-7,TGTGCCAGCAGCCCAGACAGCGGGGTCTACGAGCAGTACTTC,CASSPDSGVYEQYF
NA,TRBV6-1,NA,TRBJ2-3,TGTGCCAGCAGGTCCAGGGGGCGGGGGACAGATACGCAGTATTTT,CASRSRGRGTDTQYF
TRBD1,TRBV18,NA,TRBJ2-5,TGTGCCAGCTCACCACCGGGGGACAGGGGGAAGACCCAGTACTTC,CASSPPGDRGKTQYF
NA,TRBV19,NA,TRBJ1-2,TGTGCCAGTCACGACAGCTTGTATGGCTACACCTTC,CASHDSLYGYTF
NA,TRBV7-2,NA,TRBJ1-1,TGTGCCAGCAGCTCACGAGACACTCTAACTGAAGCTTTCTTT,CASSSRDTLTEAFF
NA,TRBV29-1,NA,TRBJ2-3,TGCAGCGTTGAACCCGGCCCAGATACGCAGTATTTT,CSVEPGPDTQYF
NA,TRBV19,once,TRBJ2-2,TGTGCCAGTAAAGACAAACCCGGGAGCACCGGGGAGCTGTTTTTT,CASKDKPGSTGELFF
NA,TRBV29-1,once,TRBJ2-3,TGCAGCGTTCGGTTAGGGGCAGCAGCAGATACGCAGTATTTT,CSVRLGAAADTQYF
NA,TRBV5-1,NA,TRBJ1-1,TGCGCCAGCAGATCCGGACAGAACACTGAAGCTTTCTTT,CASRSGQNTEAFF
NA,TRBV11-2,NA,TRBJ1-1,TGTGCCAGCTGCCATGAGGGAACCCTGGGGACTGAAGCTTTCTTT,CASCHEGTLGTEAFF
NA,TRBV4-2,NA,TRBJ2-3,TGTGCCAGCAGCCAACAGGGACCGAGCGCGGATACGCAGTATTTT,CASSQQGPSADTQYF
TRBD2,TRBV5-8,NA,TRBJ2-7,TGTGCCAGCAGCGGACTAGCGGGTCCTACCTACGAGCAGTACTTC,CASSGLAGPTYEQYF
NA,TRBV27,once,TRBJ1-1,TGTGCCAGCAGTTCTGGGTTACGAAGGGCTGAAGCTTTCTTT,CASSSGLRRAEAFF
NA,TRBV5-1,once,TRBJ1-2,TGCGCCAGCAGCCTTAAGCCGGGGGCGGAAAGTAACTATGGCTACACCTTC,CASSLKPGAESNYGYTF
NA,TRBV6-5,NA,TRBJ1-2,TGTGCCAGCAGTTACTCAATCTCGGCCTTTAACTATGGCTACACCTTC,CASSYSISAFNYGYTF
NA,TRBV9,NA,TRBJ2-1,TGTGCCAGCAGCGTAGTCCCTCCAAATTACACGGGGCAAGCGTTCTTC,CASSVVPPNYTGQAFF
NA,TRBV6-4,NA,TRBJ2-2,TGTGCCAGCAGAGACAGACCGAACACCGGGGAGCTGTTTTTT,CASRDRPNTGELFF
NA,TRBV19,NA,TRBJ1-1,TGTGCCAGTAGTATTATTTGGGGGACTGAAGCTTTCTTT,CASSIIWGTEAFF
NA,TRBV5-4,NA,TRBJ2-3,TGTGCCAGCAGCCCCACGACCTACGGTTATACGCAGTATTTT,CASSPTTYGYTQYF
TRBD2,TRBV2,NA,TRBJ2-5,TGTGCCAGCAGTCCACTAGCGGGGCTGCTCCAAGAGACCCAGTACTTC,CASSPLAGLLQETQYF
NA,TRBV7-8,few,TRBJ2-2,TGTGCCAGCAGCTTAGTCAGGGGTGGCGGGGAGCTGTTTTTT,CASSLVRGGGELFF
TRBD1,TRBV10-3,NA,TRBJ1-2,TGTGCCAAGCGGCCGGGACAGGGGGCTGATGGCTACACCTTC,CAKRPGQGADGYTF
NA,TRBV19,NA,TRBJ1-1,TGTGCCAGTAGTATAGAAGGGGGTTCTGAAGCTTTCTTC,CASSIEGGSEAFF
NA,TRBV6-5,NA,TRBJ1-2,TGTGCCAGCAGTTACCGGGGCAGATGGAATGGCTACACCTTC,CASSYRGRWNGYTF
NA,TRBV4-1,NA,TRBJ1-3,TGCGCCAGCAGCCAAGAGTTCTTAGGTCCGGGTCATGGAAACACCATATATTTT,CASSQEFLGPGHGNTIYF
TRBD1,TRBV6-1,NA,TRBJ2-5,TGTGCCAGCAGCGTAGGACAGGGGAGGCCCCAGTACTTC,CASSVGQGRPQYF